The 17 T cell receptor beta chains given below trace back to one sample, sequenced in a study of blood T cell repertoires in COVID-19. The repertoire was sequenced with immunoSEQ multiplex PCR; TCRdb's copy has only in-frame clones and lacks some. The data contain more than 150,000 clones, around 86% of them seen just once; the ten biggest clones take up 2.5% to 3.5%. Sequenced: peripheral blood. The receptor source for this set is a man aged 35 to 55 with active or convalescent COVID-19.

As DNA, the CDR3 is TGCAGTGCTAGTCTAATATGGACAGGGGGCGGTGGCTACACCTTC. It encodes CSASLIWTGGGGYTF. This sequence joins TRBV20-1 and TRBJ1-2; 11 nucleotides align to TRBD1. Per germline, CDR1 DFQATT and CDR2 SNEGSKA (reference sequence). V was clipped by 3 bases and J by 7 bases; unmatched bases: 10. CDR3 length equals 15 residues.

The chain uses TRBV19 and TRBJ2-1; TRBD1 matches at 9 bases. The CDR3 extends over 13 amino acids. Unmatched junction bases numbered 5, after V lost 8 bases and J lost 6 bases. Germline assignment: CDR1 LNHDA and CDR2 SQIVND (reference sequence). The CDR3 region is CASGTGPVNEQFF. The CDR3 bases are TGTGCCAGTGGGACAGGGCCAGTCAATGAGCAGTTCTTC.

J is TRBJ2-7 and V is TRBV28, with a possible D match to TRBD1 (5 bases). Between the trimmed V and J ends, which lost 8 bases and 2 bases, there was a span of 7 bases. The CDR3 spans 11 residues. The germline V gene encodes CDR1 MDHEN and CDR2 SYDVKM. The CDR3 loop reads CASQDTYEQYF. CDR3 DNA: TGTGCCAGCCAGGACACCTACGAGCAGTACTTC.

The chain uses TRBV5-1 and TRBJ1-2; 7 positions agree with TRBD1. The V gene end was trimmed by 4 bases and the J gene end by 6 bases; junction bases not matched to a gene: 12. CDR3 length: 15 residues. Germline V lookup: CDR1 SGHRS, CDR2 YFSETQ. This CDR3 is CASSRRIQGSDGYTF. In DNA form, the CDR3 reads TGCGCCAGCAGCAGGAGAATACAGGGGTCCGATGGCTACACCTTC.

The rearrangement links TRBV4-2 to TRBJ2-1, with TRBD2 matching over 8 bases. The germline CDR1 and CDR2 sequences are LGHNA and YNFKEQ. This CDR3 is built from 18 residues. Losses at the gene ends were 1 base for V and 1 base for J; bases not matched to a gene: 9. CDR3 nucleotides: TGTGCCAGCAGCCAAGGATCTGGAGGGACTAGTTCCTACAATGAGCAGTTCTTC. Translated: CASSQGSGGTSSYNEQFF.

CDR3 nucleotide sequence: TGTGCCACCAGTGATTCGGGGACAGGGAGCACAGATACGCAGTATTTT. It specifies CATSDSGTGSTDTQYF. The V call is TRBV24-1, the J call TRBJ2-3, with 9 bases lining up with TRBD1. Trimming removed 2 bases from V and 0 bases from J; junction bases left unmatched: 2. This CDR3 spans 16 amino acids. Germline V gene lookup returns CDR1 KGHDR and CDR2 SFDVKD.

The gene calls are TRBV11-2 and TRBJ1-1, with 8 bases that match TRBD1. Germline CDR1 SGHAT, CDR2 FQNNGV. The CDR3 covers 17 residues. Trimming removed 2 bases from V and 3 bases from J; junction bases left unmatched: 11. CDR3 loop: CASSLRIFSGQDTEAFF. CDR3 nucleotide sequence: TGTGCCAGCAGCTTAAGGATTTTTTCGGGACAGGACACTGAAGCTTTCTTT.

The genes are TRBV11-1 and TRBJ2-2, with D possibly matching TRBD2 (6 bases). The V gene's germline CDR1 is SGHAT and CDR2 FQDESV (reference sequence). V dropped 4 bases and J dropped 3 bases, with 6 bases sitting between them. The CDR3 is 13 residues long. The CDR3 sequence: CASSWEDTGELFF. In DNA, the CDR3 is TGTGCCAGCAGCTGGGAGGACACCGGGGAGCTGTTTTTT.

For the CDR3, the DNA is TGTGCCAGCAGCACTGACAGATCCCAGATCGAGCAGTACTTC. Translation gives CASSTDRSQIEQYF. V gene TRBV4-2 combines with J gene TRBJ2-7, with D possibly matching TRBD1 (5 bases). The CDR3 totals 14 residues. Trimming pared 5 bases from V and 6 bases from J, leaving 17 bases between. Germline-derived CDR1 and CDR2 are LGHNA and YNFKEQ.

The rearrangement uses TRBV19 and TRBJ1-2, with a weak D call TRBD1 (6 bases). V shed 7 bases and J shed 4 bases, with 16 bases lying between them. The CDR3 covers 14 residues. Germline V gene lookup returns CDR1 LNHDA and CDR2 SQIVND (reference sequence). CDR3 protein: CASTGPGDSYGYTF. DNA of the CDR3: TGTGCCAGTACAGGCCCAGGGGATAGCTATGGCTACACCTTC.

The rearrangement links TRBV3-1 (or the pseudogene TRBV3-2) to TRBJ1-1; D is unresolved. This CDR3 is built from 14 residues. Germline V gene sequence: CDR1 LGHDT, CDR2 YNNKEL (reference sequence). V lost 6 bases and J lost 0, with 11 bases in between. CDR3 DNA sequence: TGTGCCAGCAGGTCGCCTGGCATGAACACTGAAGCTTTCTTT. Residues: CASRSPGMNTEAFF.

This rearrangement joins TRBV6-2 or TRBV6-3 to TRBJ2-7; 8 nucleotides align to TRBD1. This CDR3 region has 15 residues. The germline V gene encodes CDR1 MNHEY and CDR2 SVGEGT. The V segment lost 5 bases and the J segment 4 bases; nucleotides outside the gene matches: 10. In nucleotides, the CDR3 is TGTGCCAGCAGTCGCGGACAGGGCGTTCCTTACGAGCAGTACTTC. Translating gives CASSRGQGVPYEQYF.

This clone came up once. Germline is not matched at one junction end, which may reflect a read error. The chain has TRBV24-1 and TRBJ1-2, with D possibly matching TRBD1 (5 bases). Germline V gene sequence: CDR1 KGHDR, CDR2 SFDVKD. This CDR3 comprises 16 residues. CDR3 DNA: TGTGCCACCAGTGATTCTTCCAGGGAGGCCAACTTTGGCTACACCTTC. It yields the protein CATSDSSREANFGYTF.

The gene calls are TRBV6-5 and TRBJ1-2; tentatively, D is TRBD1 (6 bases). This CDR3 comprises 13 residues. V was pared by 6 bases and J by 6 bases, with 14 bases between. The germline V gene has CDR1 MNHEY and CDR2 SVGAGI. The CDR3, as DNA: TGTGCCAGCAGAAAGGACAGCACGGATGGCTACACCTTC. This encodes CASRKDSTDGYTF.

This clone was seen a handful of times. The chain links TRBV30 to TRBJ1-2, with unresolved D. CDR1 is GTSNPN, CDR2 SVGIG, per germline (reference sequence). This CDR3 has 13 residues. Trimming cost V 0 bases and J 8 bases, with 13 bases left between them. The chain's CDR3 is CAWSVVGRGGYTF. In DNA form, the CDR3 reads TGTGCCTGGAGTGTGGTAGGGAGAGGAGGCTACACCTTC.

The chain is built from TRBV30 and TRBJ2-6; 9 nucleotides align to TRBD1. With 0 bases clipped from V and 4 bases from J, the junction kept 10 bases outside the gene matches. CDR1 and CDR2 from the germline V gene are GTSNPN and SVGIG (reference sequence). The CDR3 extends over 18 amino acids. The CDR3: CAWSVGDRVFLGANVLTF. The CDR3 DNA follows: TGTGCCTGGAGTGTAGGGGACAGGGTATTTCTGGGGGCCAACGTCCTGACTTTC.

This chain's CDR3 is CASSENALRGYTF. CDR3 coding DNA: TGTGCCAGCAGTGAAAATGCATTGCGTGGCTACACCTTC. The chain carries TRBV6-1 and TRBJ1-2, with D hard to call. V lost 2 bases and J lost 7, with 11 bases in between. Germline V CDR1 and CDR2: MNHNS, SASEGT. This CDR3 spans 13 amino acids.